This TCR beta chain stems from a study of chemoradiotherapy in HPV16-positive cancers. Notes on the study in general: Candidate HPV-specific clones and E7-related TCR motifs grew in tumor during treatment. For HPV16-positive patients, expanding HPV-responsive T cells associated with longer recurrence-free survival.

About this clone: Its specificity is not known.

The assay was immunoSEQ multiplex PCR, and TCRdb's table has in-frame clones only and misses some. Of approximately 12,000 clones detected, 90% appear once; the ten largest clones hold 2.7%. The CDR3 runs 13 residues. Trimming pared 5 bases from V and 4 bases from J, leaving 15 bases between. Per the germline V gene, CDR1 is GTSNPN and CDR2 is SVGIG (reference sequence). Over chemoradiotherapy, repertoires were sampled more than once. The biological material was taken from a patient who underwent chemoradiotherapy. This receptor was obtained from a human donor with HPV-associated anogenital cancer. The chain is built from TRBV30 and TRBJ2-7, with a weak D call TRBD2 (5 bases). The CDR3 region is CAWERTGLYEQYF. The CDR3 nucleotides are TGTGCCTGGGAAAGGACGGGGTTATACGAGCAGTACTTC.